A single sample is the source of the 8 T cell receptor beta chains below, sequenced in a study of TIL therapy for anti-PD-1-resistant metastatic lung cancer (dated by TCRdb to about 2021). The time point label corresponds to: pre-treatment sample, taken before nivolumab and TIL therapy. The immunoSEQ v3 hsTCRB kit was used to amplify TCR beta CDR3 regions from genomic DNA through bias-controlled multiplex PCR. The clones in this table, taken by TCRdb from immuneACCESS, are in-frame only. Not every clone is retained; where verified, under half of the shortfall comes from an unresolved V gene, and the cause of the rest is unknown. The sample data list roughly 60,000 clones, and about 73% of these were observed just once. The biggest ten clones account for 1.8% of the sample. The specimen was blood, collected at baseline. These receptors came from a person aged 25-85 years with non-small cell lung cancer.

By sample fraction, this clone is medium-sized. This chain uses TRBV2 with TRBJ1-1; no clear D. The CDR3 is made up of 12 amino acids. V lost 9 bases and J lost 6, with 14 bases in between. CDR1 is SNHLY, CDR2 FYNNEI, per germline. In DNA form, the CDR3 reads TGTGCCAGTCTGCTTTATAATGCTGAAGCTTTCTTT. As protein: CASLLYNAEAFF.

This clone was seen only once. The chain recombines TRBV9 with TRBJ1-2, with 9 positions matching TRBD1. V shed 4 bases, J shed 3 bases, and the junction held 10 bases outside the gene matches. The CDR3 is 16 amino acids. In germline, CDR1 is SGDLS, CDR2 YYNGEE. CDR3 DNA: TGTGCCAGCAGCCCTAGAGGGGACAGGGTTGACTATGGCTACACCTTC. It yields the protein CASSPRGDRVDYGYTF.

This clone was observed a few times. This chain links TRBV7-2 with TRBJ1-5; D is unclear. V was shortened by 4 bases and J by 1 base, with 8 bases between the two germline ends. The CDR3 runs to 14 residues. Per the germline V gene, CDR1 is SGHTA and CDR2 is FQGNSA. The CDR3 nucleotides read TGTGCCAGCAGCTCCGTAGTAAGCAATCAGCCCCAGCATTTT. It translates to CASSSVVSNQPQHF.

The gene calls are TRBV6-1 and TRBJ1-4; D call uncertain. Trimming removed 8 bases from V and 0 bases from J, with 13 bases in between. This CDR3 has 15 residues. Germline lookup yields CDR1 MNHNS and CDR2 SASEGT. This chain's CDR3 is CASGVGPATNEKLFF. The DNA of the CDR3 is TGTGCCAGCGGGGTAGGACCCGCAACTAATGAAAAACTGTTTTTT.

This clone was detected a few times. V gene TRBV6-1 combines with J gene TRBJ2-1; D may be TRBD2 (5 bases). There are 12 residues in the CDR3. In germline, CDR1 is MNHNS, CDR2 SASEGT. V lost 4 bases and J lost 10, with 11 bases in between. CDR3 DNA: TGTGCCAGCAGTGCAAGACCGGGGGAGCAGTTCTTC. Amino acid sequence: CASSARPGEQFF.

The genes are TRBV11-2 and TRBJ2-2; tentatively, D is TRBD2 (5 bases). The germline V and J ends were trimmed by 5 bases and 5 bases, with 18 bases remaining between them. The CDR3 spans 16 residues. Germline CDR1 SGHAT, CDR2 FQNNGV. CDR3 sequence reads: CASSLTQGGLTGELFF. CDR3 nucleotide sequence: TGTGCCAGCAGCCTGACTCAAGGAGGATTAACCGGGGAGCTGTTTTTT.

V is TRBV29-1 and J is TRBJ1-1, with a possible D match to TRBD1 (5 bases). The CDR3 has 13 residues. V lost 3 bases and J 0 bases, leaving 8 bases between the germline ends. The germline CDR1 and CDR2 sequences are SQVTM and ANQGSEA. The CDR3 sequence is CSVDGDLNTEAFF. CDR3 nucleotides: TGCAGCGTTGATGGGGACCTGAACACTGAAGCTTTCTTT.

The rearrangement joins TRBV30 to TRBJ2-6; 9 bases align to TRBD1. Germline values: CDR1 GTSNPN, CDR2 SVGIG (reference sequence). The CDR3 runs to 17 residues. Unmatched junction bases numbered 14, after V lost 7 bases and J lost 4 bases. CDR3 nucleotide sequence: TGTGCCTATAACCGGGACAGGGTTTCGGCCGGGGCCAACGTCCTGACTTTC. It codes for CAYNRDRVSAGANVLTF.